This T cell receptor beta chain was captured in a study of blood T cell repertoires in COVID-19. V gave up 3 bases and J gave up 3 bases; unmatched junction bases: 9. CDR1 is SGHDT, CDR2 YYEEEE, per germline. CDR3 length: 16 residues. Generated by immunoSEQ multiplex PCR, the TCRdb table keeps only in-frame clones and is missing some. The repertoire has 170,000 or so clones, around 80% of them found once; the top ten carry 2.9%. The V and J genes are TRBV5-6 and TRBJ2-3, with 8 nucleotides matching TRBD2. This receptor was identified in a woman in her sixties or seventies with acute or convalescent COVID-19. The sequenced sample consisted of peripheral blood. The DNA for the CDR3 is TGTGCCAGCAGCTCAATGTCCGGGACTAGAACAGATACGCAGTATTTT. Residues: CASSSMSGTRTDTQYF.